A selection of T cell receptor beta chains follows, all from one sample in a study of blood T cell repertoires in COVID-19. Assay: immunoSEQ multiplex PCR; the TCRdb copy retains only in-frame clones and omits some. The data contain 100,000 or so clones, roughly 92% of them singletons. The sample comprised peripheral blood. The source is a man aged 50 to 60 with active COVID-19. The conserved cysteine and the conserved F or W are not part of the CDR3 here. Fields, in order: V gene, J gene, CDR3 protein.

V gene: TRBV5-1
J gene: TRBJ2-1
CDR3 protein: ASSPDGQGWYEQF

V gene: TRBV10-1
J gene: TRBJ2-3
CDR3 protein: ASSDSRLAGAGDTQY

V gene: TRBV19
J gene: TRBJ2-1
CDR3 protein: ASKRQGGYNEQF

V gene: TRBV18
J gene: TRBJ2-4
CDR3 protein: ASSPGTGKNIQY

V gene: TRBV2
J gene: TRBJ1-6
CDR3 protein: ASSEAQNVGSPLH

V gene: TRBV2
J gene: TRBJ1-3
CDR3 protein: ASRTLRDRESGNTIY

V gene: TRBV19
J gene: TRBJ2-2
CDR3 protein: AVQPSGPNTGELF

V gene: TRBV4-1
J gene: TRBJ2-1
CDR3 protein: ASSPEASFSSYNEQF

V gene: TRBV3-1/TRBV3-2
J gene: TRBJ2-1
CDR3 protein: ASSRPGREQF

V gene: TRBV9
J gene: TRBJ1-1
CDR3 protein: ASSVASVNTEAF

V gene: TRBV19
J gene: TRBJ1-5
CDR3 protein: ASSTTYHQPQH

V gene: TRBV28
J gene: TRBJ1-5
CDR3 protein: ASRRGGAERNQPQH

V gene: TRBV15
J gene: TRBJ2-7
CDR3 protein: ATGASYEQY